The clone carrying this T cell receptor (beta chain) has just a few counts. This entry is derived from a study of OX40 agonist ivuxolimab in advanced cancers. Across the study: Patients received intravenous ivuxolimab every 2 weeks at 0.01 to 10 mg/kg.

Only in-frame clones appear in the TCRdb table, and some are missing; sequencing was by immunoSEQ multiplex PCR. The sample includes 55,000 to 70,000 clones, 86% of them seen just once. V lost 3 bases to trimming and J lost 6 bases, with 9 bases between them. Germline-derived CDR1 and CDR2 are SGHNT and YYREEE (reference sequence). This CDR3 spans 13 amino acids. The chain is built from TRBV5-4 and TRBJ2-2; perhaps TRBD2 as D (6 bases). The TCR was taken from an adult with an advanced solid tumor such as melanoma, head and neck, liver or kidney cancer. The sequencing here drew on CD4+ or CD8+ T cells sorted from blood, taken in a trial of the OX40 agonist ivuxolimab. The CDR3 region is CASSSWEAGELFF. The CDR3 DNA is TGTGCCAGCAGCTCATGGGAGGCCGGGGAGCTGTTTTTT. Together with reference TRBV5-4 and TRBJ2-2, the CDR3 gives the full variable domain: ETGVTQSPTHLIKTRGQQVTLRCSSQSGHNTVSWYQQALGQGPQFIFQYYREEENGRGNFPPRFSGLQFPNYSSELNVNALELDDSALYLCASSSWEAGELFFGEGSRLTVL.